A few counts support the clone carrying this TCR beta chain. Its antigen remains unknown. This record comes from a study of T cells after posttransplantation cyclophosphamide. Cyclophosphamide on days +3 and +4 followed busulfan-fludarabine conditioning and a marrow graft. V was trimmed by 5 bases and J by 7 bases, leaving 8 bases between them. The CDR3 is made up of 11 amino acids. Germline V gene data show CDR1 as MDHEN and CDR2 as SYDVKM. General study points: Donor-recipient repertoire similarity was low at 1-2 months, rising over year one. Skin or GI-infiltrating T cells shared few TRB sequences with blood.

Assay: immunoSEQ multiplex PCR; the TCRdb copy retains only in-frame clones and omits some. The sample records about 4,100 clones, approximately 80% being singletons. The receptor's source is a male patient between 50 and 60 years old who received an allogeneic stem cell transplant from an unrelated donor, was CMV-positive, and had acute GVHD only. Some of these T cells may belong to the graft donor. The V and J genes are TRBV28 and TRBJ2-5; D is unresolved. The source was PBMCs, collected less than 30 days after a stem cell transplant with posttransplant cyclophosphamide. As DNA, the CDR3 is TGTGCCAGCAGTGATTCCGGGACCCAGTACTTC. Its protein is CASSDSGTQYF.